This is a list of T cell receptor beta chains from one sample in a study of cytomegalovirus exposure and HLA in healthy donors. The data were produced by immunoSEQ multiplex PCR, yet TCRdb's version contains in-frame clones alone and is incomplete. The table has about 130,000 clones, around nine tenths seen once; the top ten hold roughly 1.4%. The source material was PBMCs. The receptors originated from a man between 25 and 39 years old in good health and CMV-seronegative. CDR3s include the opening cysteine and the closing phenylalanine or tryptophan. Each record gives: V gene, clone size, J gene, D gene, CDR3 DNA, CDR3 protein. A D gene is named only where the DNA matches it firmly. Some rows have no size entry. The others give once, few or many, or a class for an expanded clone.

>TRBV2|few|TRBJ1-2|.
TGTGCCAGCAGTGAAGCTGGCCAGCGTGGAGGCTACACCTTC
CASSEAGQRGGYTF
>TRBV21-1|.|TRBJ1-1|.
TGTGCCAGCAGCACCAGGGTCCAGAACACTGAAGCTTTCTTT
CASSTRVQNTEAFF
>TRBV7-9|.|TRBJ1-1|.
TGTGCCAGCAGACCTCCACGGTTCGACACTGAAGCTTTCTTT
CASRPPRFDTEAFF
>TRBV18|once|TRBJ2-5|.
TGTGCCAGCTCACCACCGGGAGTGAAGGAGACCCAGTACTTC
CASSPPGVKETQYF
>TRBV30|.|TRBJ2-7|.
TGTGCCTGGAGTGGGCCCGGCAGGACCTACGAGCAGTACTTC
CAWSGPGRTYEQYF
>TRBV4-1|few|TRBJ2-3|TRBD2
TGCGCCAGCAGCCAAGGCGGTAGCGGGGGATCTTATACGCAGTATTTT
CASSQGGSGGSYTQYF
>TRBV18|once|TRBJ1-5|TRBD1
TGTGCCAGCTCCTCACAGGGGGCGGGTAGCAATCAGCCCCAGCATTTT
CASSSQGAGSNQPQHF
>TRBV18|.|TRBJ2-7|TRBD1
TGTGCCAGCTCACTCCGACAGGGGGATGGCTACGAGCAGTACTTC
CASSLRQGDGYEQYF
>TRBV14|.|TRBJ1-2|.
TGTGCCAGCAGCCCGAGCACTTATGGCTACACCTTC
CASSPSTYGYTF
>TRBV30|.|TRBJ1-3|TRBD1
TGTGCCTGGAGTCTCGCCGACAGGGATGGAAACACCATATATTTT
CAWSLADRDGNTIYF
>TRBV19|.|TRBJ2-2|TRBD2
TGTGCCAGCCGAGCGGGAGGGAACACCGGGGAGCTGTTTTTT
CASRAGGNTGELFF
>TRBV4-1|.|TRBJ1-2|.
TGCGCCAGCAGACCCGGACAGACTAACTATGGCTACACCTTC
CASRPGQTNYGYTF
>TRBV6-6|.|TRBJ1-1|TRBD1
TGTGCCAGCAGTTACTCAGGGGGCTTGACTGAAGCTTTCTTT
CASSYSGGLTEAFF
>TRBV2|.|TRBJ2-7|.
TGTGCCAGCAGTTTCTCCACCGGGACGGGAGCCTACGAGCAGTACTTC
CASSFSTGTGAYEQYF
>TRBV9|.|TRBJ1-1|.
TGTGCCAGCAGCGTGTTACCGGGACGTGGGGGGACTGAAGCTTTCTTT
CASSVLPGRGGTEAFF
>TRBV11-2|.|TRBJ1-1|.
TGTGCCAGCAGCCTGGAGGTCCTAGTGGCTTTCTTT
CASSLEVLVAFF
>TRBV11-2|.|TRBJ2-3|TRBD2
TGTGCCAGCAGCCCCCGGGGTGGCGGGAGTAGAGGGTATACGCAGTATTTT
CASSPRGGGSRGYTQYF
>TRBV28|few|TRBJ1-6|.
TGTGCCAGCAGTCTCCGGGGATACTTCTCACCCCTCCACTTT
CASSLRGYFSPLHF
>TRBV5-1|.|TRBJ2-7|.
TGCGCCAGCAGCCGGACAGCCTACGAGCAGTACTTC
CASSRTAYEQYF
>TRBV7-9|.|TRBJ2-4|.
TGTGCCAGCAACGCCCGGGACAACAAAAACATTCAGTACTTC
CASNARDNKNIQYF
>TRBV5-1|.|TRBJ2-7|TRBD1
TGCGCCAGCAGCTTGGAGACAGGGGGTCGGTCGTCGCTGAACGAGCAGTACTTC
CASSLETGGRSSLNEQYF
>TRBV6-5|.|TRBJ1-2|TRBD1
TGTGCCAGCAGGGGGACAGGGGGCGCGTACGGTGGCTACACCTTC
CASRGTGGAYGGYTF
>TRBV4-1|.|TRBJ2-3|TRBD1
TGCGCCAGCAGCTTACTACAGGGGGCTAGAGATACGCAGTATTTT
CASSLLQGARDTQYF
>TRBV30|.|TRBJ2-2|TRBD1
TGTGCCTGGGGACAGGGCAACACCGGGGAGCTGTTTTTT
CAWGQGNTGELFF
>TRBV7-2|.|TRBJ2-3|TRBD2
TGTGCCAGCAGCTTACGACTAGCGGGAGATACGCAGTATTTT
CASSLRLAGDTQYF
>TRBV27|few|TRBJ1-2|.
TGTGCCAGCAGTTTATCCCCCCCGGTCGGCTATGGCTACACCTTC
CASSLSPPVGYGYTF
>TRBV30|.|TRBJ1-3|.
TGTGCCTGGAGTCCAGGGGCTGGAAACACCATATATTTT
CAWSPGAGNTIYF
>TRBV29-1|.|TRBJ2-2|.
TGCAGCGTTCCCAGGGGCCGGAACACCGGGGAGCTGTTTTTT
CSVPRGRNTGELFF
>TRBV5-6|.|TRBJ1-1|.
TGTGCCAGCAGCTATCCCGAGCGGACGGCGAACACTGAAGCTTTCTTT
CASSYPERTANTEAFF
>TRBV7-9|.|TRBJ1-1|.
TGTGCCAGCAGCTTACTGGAGGGATTGAACACTGAAGCTTTCTTT
CASSLLEGLNTEAFF
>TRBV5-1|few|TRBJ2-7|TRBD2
TGCGCCAGCAGCTGGGGACTAGCCACCTACGAGCAGTACTTC
CASSWGLATYEQYF
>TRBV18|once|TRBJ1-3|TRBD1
TGTGCCAGCTCACCACCGGACAGGGCTGGAAACACCATATATTTT
CASSPPDRAGNTIYF
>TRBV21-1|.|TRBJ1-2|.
TGTGCCAGCAGAGAGGAGGGAGGGGAAGGCTACACCTTC
CASREEGGEGYTF
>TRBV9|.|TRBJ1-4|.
TGTGCCAGCAGCACACGGGCCCGGGGGACTAATGAAAAACTGTTTTTT
CASSTRARGTNEKLFF
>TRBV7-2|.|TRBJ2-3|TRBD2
TGTGCCAGCAGCAACGGACTAGCGGGGGTCAATACGCAGTATTTT
CASSNGLAGVNTQYF
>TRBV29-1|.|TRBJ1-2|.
TGCAGCGTCCTACTACAGGGTACGGATGGCTACACCTTC
CSVLLQGTDGYTF
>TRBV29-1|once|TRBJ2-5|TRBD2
TGCAGCGTTGTGGAGGCTAGCGGCATTAAAGAGACCCAGTACTTC
CSVVEASGIKETQYF
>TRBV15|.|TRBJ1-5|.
TGTGCCACCAGCAGAGATTATGGCAATCAAGGCAATCAGCCCCAGCATTTT
CATSRDYGNQGNQPQHF
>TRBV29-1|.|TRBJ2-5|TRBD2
TGCAGCGTTGCGGAGTTAGTACTAGCGCCAAAAGAGACCCAGTACTTC
CSVAELVLAPKETQYF
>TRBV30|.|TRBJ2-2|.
TGTGCCTGGACCAGCGAGAACACCGGGGAGCTGTTTTTT
CAWTSENTGELFF
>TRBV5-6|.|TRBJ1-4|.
TGTGCCAGCAGCCAAGGGGGAAAACTGTTTTTT
CASSQGGKLFF
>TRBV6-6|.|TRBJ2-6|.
TGTGCCAGCAGCCCACCCTCGAGCTCTGGGGCCAACGTCCTGACTTTC
CASSPPSSSGANVLTF
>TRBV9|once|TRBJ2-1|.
TGTGCCAGCAGCCCTCGCGCGCTCGGTAATGAGCAGTTCTTC
CASSPRALGNEQFF
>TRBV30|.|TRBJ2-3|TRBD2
TGTGCCTGGACTAGCGGGAGGCACACAGATACGCAGTATTTT
CAWTSGRHTDTQYF
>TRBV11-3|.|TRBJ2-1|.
TGTGCCAGCAGCTTAGAAGGGGGAGGGCCGGTGTTCTTC
CASSLEGGGPVFF
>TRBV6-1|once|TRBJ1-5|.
TGTGCCAGCAGTGGCACCGGGGACATCAGGCAGCCCCAGCATTTT
CASSGTGDIRQPQHF
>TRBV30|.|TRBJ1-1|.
TGTGCCTGCAATCGGGCCAGGGACACTTTCTTT
CACNRARDTFF
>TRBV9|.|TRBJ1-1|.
TGTGCCAGCAGCGCATCAGGGGCTGTCACTGAAGCTTTCTTT
CASSASGAVTEAFF
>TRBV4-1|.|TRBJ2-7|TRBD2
TGCGCCAGCAGCCGGTCCGGGACTAGTACGTACGAGCAGTACTTC
CASSRSGTSTYEQYF
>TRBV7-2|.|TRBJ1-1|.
TGTGCCAGCAGCTTCAGGGTGAAAATGAACACTGAAGCTTTCTTT
CASSFRVKMNTEAFF
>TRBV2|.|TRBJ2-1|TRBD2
TGTGCCAGCAGTGTCAGGGGACTAGCAACCAATGAGCAGTTCTTC
CASSVRGLATNEQFF
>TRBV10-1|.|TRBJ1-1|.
TGCGCCAGCAGTGGCGCGGGGTTCGCTGAAGCTTTCTTT
CASSGAGFAEAFF
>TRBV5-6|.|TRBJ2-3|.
TGTGCCAGCAGCCCCCGGGGGAGCGGAGATACGCAGTATTTT
CASSPRGSGDTQYF
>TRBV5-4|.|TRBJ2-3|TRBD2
TGTGCCAGCAGCCCCTCTAGCGGGAGGATCGGGGATACGCAGTATTTT
CASSPSSGRIGDTQYF
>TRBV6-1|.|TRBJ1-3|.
TGTGCCAGCAGTGTCGCGGTAACCTTTGGAAACACCATATATTTT
CASSVAVTFGNTIYF
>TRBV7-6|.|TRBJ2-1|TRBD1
TGTGCCAGCAGCTTAGGACGAGGGGGCCATAATGAGCAGTTCTTC
CASSLGRGGHNEQFF
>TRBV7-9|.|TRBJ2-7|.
TGTGCCAGCAGCTTAGGCGACGAGCAGTACTTC
CASSLGDEQYF
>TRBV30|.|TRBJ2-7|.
TGTGCCTGGGGCCCCGTTCGAGGCGAGCAGTACTTC
CAWGPVRGEQYF
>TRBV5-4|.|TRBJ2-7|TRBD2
TGTGCCAGCAGCGGCCCGGGTAGCGGGTCTTACTACGAGCAGTACTTC
CASSGPGSGSYYEQYF
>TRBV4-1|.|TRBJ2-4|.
TGCGCCAGCAGCCAAGATAAAGGGGGCATTCAGTACTTC
CASSQDKGGIQYF